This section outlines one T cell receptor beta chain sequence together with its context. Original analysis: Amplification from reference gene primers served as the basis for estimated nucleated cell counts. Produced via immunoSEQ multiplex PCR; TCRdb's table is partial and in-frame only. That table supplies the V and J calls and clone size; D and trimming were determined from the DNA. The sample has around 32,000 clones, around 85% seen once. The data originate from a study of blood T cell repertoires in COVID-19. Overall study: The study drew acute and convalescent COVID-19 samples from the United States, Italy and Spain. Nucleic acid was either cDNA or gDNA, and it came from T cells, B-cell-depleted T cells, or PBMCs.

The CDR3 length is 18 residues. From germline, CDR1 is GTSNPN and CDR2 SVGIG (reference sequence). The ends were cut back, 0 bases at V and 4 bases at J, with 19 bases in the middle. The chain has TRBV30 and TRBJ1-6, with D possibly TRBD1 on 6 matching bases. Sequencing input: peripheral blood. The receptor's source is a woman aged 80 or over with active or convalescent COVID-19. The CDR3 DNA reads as TGTGCCTGGAGTGTAGCCAGGGGAGGGGGTTTTTATAATTCACCCCTCCACTTT. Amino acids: CAWSVARGGGFYNSPLHF.